Given below is one T cell receptor beta chain in context. The antigen is not known. Via 5' RACE with UMI labels, TRB cDNA libraries were prepared. TCRdb reworked the 5' RACE reads into one entry per CDR3 protein, no DNA. The sample has roughly 100,000 distinct CDR3 sequences; the top ten hold more than 0.35%. This CDR3 spans 15 amino acids. This sample was taken from a study of CXCR3-negative and CXCR3-positive naive CD8 T cells. Across the whole study: Roughly 1.5 +/- 0.3 million TRB reads came from each library, giving 130 million to 150 million in total.

General study findings and limits: Similarly elevated diversity marked both naive subsets, with memory CD8+ cells showing far lower diversity. The TRBV-TRBJ usage of naive CXCR3-negative and CXCR3-positive cells was similar, but that of memory cells differed. No difference in surface CD5 was seen between naive subsets, and TCR strength was inferred from TRB CDR3 properties. When CXCR3-positive naive cells were set against CXCR3-negative naive cells, the former had more hydrophobic TRB CDR3s.

The sample was naive CXCR3+ CD8+ T cells from blood. Noted subset: CD45RO-CCR7+CD27+CD95- naive CD8+ T cells expressing CXCR3 (TNR3+). This clonotype originated in a human donor in good health. Some clones in this sample may be carry-over from other donors' samples. The chain uses TRBV12-3 or TRBV12-4 and TRBJ1-5; TCRdb indicates TRBD1, and absent DNA this call remains unverified. CDR3 residues: CASSLAGQGYQPQHF.